The clone carrying this T cell receptor (beta chain) was found a few times. This specimen comes from a study of blood T cells in healthy people across ages. V was clipped by 4 bases and J by 2 bases, with 6 bases between them. CDR3 length: 11 residues. Germline loops: CDR1 DFQATT, CDR2 SNEGSKA (reference sequence). Next came a second PCR, run for about 6 to 12 cycles, which used a sample-barcoded 5' primer along with a J-beta primer mix. TCRdb re-called the 5' RACE reads through MiXCR, storing one row per CDR3 protein. Of about 1.5 million distinct CDR3 sequences in the sample, 40% to 45% were seen once.

This chain joins TRBV20-1 and TRBJ2-7, with D unclear. The sequence was obtained from a woman in her late teens or twenties in good health. The specimen was blood. The chain's CDR3 is CSAMQTYEQYF. The CDR3 bases are TGCAGTGCTATGCAGACCTACGAGCAGTACTTC.